This is a list of T cell receptor beta chains from one sample in a study of regulatory T cells in long-lasting Graves disease. TCRdb redid the calling of the multiplex PCR reads with MiXCR, one entry per CDR3 protein. The sample shows under 500,000 distinct CDR3 sequences, less than 25% of them seen only once. The sequencing here drew on peripheral blood mononuclear cells (PBMCs), taken when the disease was refractory, from a patient treated with antithyroid drugs. The receptor set was obtained from a female donor with Graves disease. The CDR3 runs from the conserved cysteine through the conserved F or W. Each record gives: CDR3 DNA, CDR3 protein, J gene, D gene, V gene, clone size. The D gene is left open where the match is weak. Clone size appears in some rows only: once, few, many, or a class for an expanded clone.

CDR3 DNA: TGCGGTGCTAGAGATTGGCGGGATAGCGGGGCCCAGTACTTC
CDR3 protein: CGARDWRDSGAQYF
J gene: TRBJ2-7
D gene: TRBD2
V gene: TRBV20-1
clone size: NA

CDR3 DNA: TGCGCCAGCAGCCCCGCAGGCACAGATACGCAGTATTTT
CDR3 protein: CASSPAGTDTQYF
J gene: TRBJ2-3
D gene: NA
V gene: TRBV4-1
clone size: NA

CDR3 DNA: TGTGCCAGCAGCTTGGGGCGAGGGGGCAATTCACCCCTCCACTTT
CDR3 protein: CASSLGRGGNSPLHF
J gene: TRBJ1-6
D gene: TRBD1
V gene: TRBV5-4
clone size: many

CDR3 DNA: TGCAGTGCTAGATTCCTGGGGGAGACCCAGTACTTC
CDR3 protein: CSARFLGETQYF
J gene: TRBJ2-5
D gene: NA
V gene: TRBV20-1
clone size: many

CDR3 DNA: TGTGCCAGCAGACACCGGGACAGGGACACCGGGGAGCTGTTTTTT
CDR3 protein: CASRHRDRDTGELFF
J gene: TRBJ2-2
D gene: TRBD1
V gene: TRBV27
clone size: NA

CDR3 DNA: TGTGCCACCAGGGGTAGGTCCCCGGGACTGCGAAGCTCCTACAATGAGCAGTTCTTC
CDR3 protein: CATRGRSPGLRSSYNEQFF
J gene: TRBJ2-1
D gene: NA
V gene: TRBV15
clone size: NA

CDR3 DNA: TGTGCCAGCAGTTTACGGCAGGGGGCGAACTACGAGCAGTACTTC
CDR3 protein: CASSLRQGANYEQYF
J gene: TRBJ2-7
D gene: TRBD1
V gene: TRBV12-3/TRBV12-4
clone size: many

CDR3 DNA: TGTGCCAGCAGCTTCTACGGGACTAGCTACGAGCAGTACTTC
CDR3 protein: CASSFYGTSYEQYF
J gene: TRBJ2-7
D gene: TRBD2
V gene: TRBV7-2
clone size: NA

CDR3 DNA: TGTGCCAGCAGCCTCCGGACAATCTCTGGGGCCAACGTCCTGACTTTC
CDR3 protein: CASSLRTISGANVLTF
J gene: TRBJ2-6
D gene: NA
V gene: TRBV7-2
clone size: few

CDR3 DNA: TGTGCCAGCAGTTACTCAGGCCCCCGAGCAGATACGCAGTATTTT
CDR3 protein: CASSYSGPRADTQYF
J gene: TRBJ2-3
D gene: NA
V gene: TRBV6-5
clone size: NA

CDR3 DNA: TGTGCCAGCAGCTCCTTGGGTAGCGGGAAGGAGACCCAGTACTTC
CDR3 protein: CASSSLGSGKETQYF
J gene: TRBJ2-5
D gene: TRBD2
V gene: TRBV7-2
clone size: many

CDR3 DNA: TGTGCCAGCAGCTTAGCCCGGCCAGTCGATGGCTACACCTTC
CDR3 protein: CASSLARPVDGYTF
J gene: TRBJ1-2
D gene: NA
V gene: TRBV11-2
clone size: many

CDR3 DNA: TGTGCCAGCAGCTTAACCTCGGGGACTGGGGCCAACGTCCTGACTTTC
CDR3 protein: CASSLTSGTGANVLTF
J gene: TRBJ2-6
D gene: NA
V gene: TRBV7-3
clone size: few

CDR3 DNA: TGCAGTGCTAGAGGCAGCAATACTGAAGCTTTCTTT
CDR3 protein: CSARGSNTEAFF
J gene: TRBJ1-1
D gene: NA
V gene: TRBV20-1
clone size: many

CDR3 DNA: TGTGCCAGCAGTTCCCCGTTTTCCGGGCCTGAAGCTTTCTTT
CDR3 protein: CASSSPFSGPEAFF
J gene: TRBJ1-1
D gene: NA
V gene: TRBV27
clone size: few

CDR3 DNA: TGCAGTGCCCCGGGACACGTTAACTATGGCTACACCTTC
CDR3 protein: CSAPGHVNYGYTF
J gene: TRBJ1-2
D gene: NA
V gene: TRBV20-1
clone size: many

CDR3 DNA: TGTGCCAGCAGAAGGGACAGTCGGGAAAAACTGTTTTTT
CDR3 protein: CASRRDSREKLFF
J gene: TRBJ1-4
D gene: TRBD1
V gene: TRBV6-1
clone size: many

CDR3 DNA: TGTGCCAGCAGTTTTCCCCCCGGGGGTCTAGGACTTTCAACACTCACCGGGGAGCTGTTTTTT
CDR3 protein: CASSFPPGGLGLSTLTGELFF
J gene: TRBJ2-2
D gene: NA
V gene: TRBV12-3/TRBV12-4
clone size: NA

CDR3 DNA: TGCGCCAGCAGCTTAACTAGCGGGAGTGGCGACGAGCAGTACTTC
CDR3 protein: CASSLTSGSGDEQYF
J gene: TRBJ2-7
D gene: TRBD2
V gene: TRBV5-1
clone size: NA

CDR3 DNA: TGCAGCTTCACGACAGGGACCGGATACAATGAGCAGTTCTTC
CDR3 protein: CSFTTGTGYNEQFF
J gene: TRBJ2-1
D gene: TRBD1
V gene: TRBV29-1
clone size: NA

CDR3 DNA: TGCAGTGCCACCGCGGGACGGACAAACTATGGCTACACCTTC
CDR3 protein: CSATAGRTNYGYTF
J gene: TRBJ1-2
D gene: NA
V gene: TRBV20-1
clone size: few

CDR3 DNA: TGTGCCAGCAGCCCTACTAGGTCTGGGGCCAACGTCCTGACTTTC
CDR3 protein: CASSPTRSGANVLTF
J gene: TRBJ2-6
D gene: NA
V gene: TRBV7-2
clone size: NA

CDR3 DNA: TGTGCCAGCAGTCCCCTGCAGGGGGGGGGCACTGAAGCTTTCTTT
CDR3 protein: CASSPLQGGGTEAFF
J gene: TRBJ1-1
D gene: TRBD1
V gene: TRBV12-3/TRBV12-4
clone size: many

CDR3 DNA: TGTGCCAGTAGGCCGGAGGAGGGTAACTATGGCTACACCTTC
CDR3 protein: CASRPEEGNYGYTF
J gene: TRBJ1-2
D gene: NA
V gene: TRBV19
clone size: few

CDR3 DNA: TGTGCCACCCAACCCGGGACAGGAAATTCACCCCTCCACTTT
CDR3 protein: CATQPGTGNSPLHF
J gene: TRBJ1-6
D gene: TRBD1
V gene: TRBV7-9
clone size: few

CDR3 DNA: TGTGCCAGCAGCCGTTCAGGGGGGGGCACTGAAGCTTTCTTT
CDR3 protein: CASSRSGGGTEAFF
J gene: TRBJ1-1
D gene: TRBD1
V gene: TRBV9
clone size: NA

CDR3 DNA: TGTGCCAGCACGAGCAGGACTAGCGGGATCCACGAGCAGTACTTC
CDR3 protein: CASTSRTSGIHEQYF
J gene: TRBJ2-7
D gene: TRBD2
V gene: TRBV6-1
clone size: NA

CDR3 DNA: TGTGCCAGCAGCTTAGGCCCGGTGAACACCGGGGAGCTGTTTTTT
CDR3 protein: CASSLGPVNTGELFF
J gene: TRBJ2-2
D gene: NA
V gene: TRBV7-2
clone size: few

CDR3 DNA: TGCGCCAGCAGCTTGGTGTCAGCCTCCTACGAGCAGTACTTC
CDR3 protein: CASSLVSASYEQYF
J gene: TRBJ2-7
D gene: NA
V gene: TRBV5-1
clone size: few

CDR3 DNA: TGCGCCAGCAGCCAAGATGAGACCGTACGGGAGACCCAGTACTTC
CDR3 protein: CASSQDETVRETQYF
J gene: TRBJ2-5
D gene: NA
V gene: TRBV4-3
clone size: NA

CDR3 DNA: TGTGCCAGCAGTCAACGGGATTCTGAAGCTTTCTTT
CDR3 protein: CASSQRDSEAFF
J gene: TRBJ1-1
D gene: NA
V gene: TRBV3-1
clone size: NA

CDR3 DNA: TGTGCCAGCAGCGTAGGGACAGACTACACCGGGGAGCTGTTTTTT
CDR3 protein: CASSVGTDYTGELFF
J gene: TRBJ2-2
D gene: NA
V gene: TRBV9
clone size: NA

CDR3 DNA: TGTGCCAGCAGGACGCAGACAGGGGGAGGCTACGAGCAGTACTTC
CDR3 protein: CASRTQTGGGYEQYF
J gene: TRBJ2-7
D gene: TRBD1
V gene: TRBV28
clone size: NA

CDR3 DNA: TGTGCCAGCAGCTTCGGCAACCCGAACACTGAAGCTTTCTTT
CDR3 protein: CASSFGNPNTEAFF
J gene: TRBJ1-1
D gene: NA
V gene: TRBV5-6
clone size: few

CDR3 DNA: TGTGCCATCAGTGGGCCTGACTTAGATTCCTACGAGCAGTACTTC
CDR3 protein: CAISGPDLDSYEQYF
J gene: TRBJ2-7
D gene: NA
V gene: TRBV10-3
clone size: NA

CDR3 DNA: TGCAGTGCTAGAGATCACAGGACAGGGGAGAGGAATGGCTACACCTTC
CDR3 protein: CSARDHRTGERNGYTF
J gene: TRBJ1-2
D gene: TRBD1
V gene: TRBV20-1
clone size: NA

CDR3 DNA: TGTGCCAGTGGGCTTCGGGACAGCGCTAATCAGCCCCAGCATTTT
CDR3 protein: CASGLRDSANQPQHF
J gene: TRBJ1-5
D gene: TRBD1
V gene: TRBV19
clone size: NA

CDR3 DNA: TGTGCCAGCAGTTCCCCCCAAGGGGGCGCCGGTCAAGCTTTCTTT
CDR3 protein: CASSSPQGGAGQAFF
J gene: TRBJ1-1
D gene: TRBD1
V gene: TRBV28
clone size: NA

CDR3 DNA: TGCAGCGTAGCGACAGGGACAGATACGCAGTATTTT
CDR3 protein: CSVATGTDTQYF
J gene: TRBJ2-3
D gene: TRBD1
V gene: TRBV29-1
clone size: NA

CDR3 DNA: TGTGCCAGCAGTTACGGGTCCCCGAGCAGCAATCAGCCCCAGCATTTT
CDR3 protein: CASSYGSPSSNQPQHF
J gene: TRBJ1-5
D gene: NA
V gene: TRBV6-9
clone size: NA

CDR3 DNA: TGTGCCAGCAGTTACCTCGGAGTAACTAATGAAAAACTGTTTTTT
CDR3 protein: CASSYLGVTNEKLFF
J gene: TRBJ1-4
D gene: NA
V gene: TRBV6-9
clone size: few

CDR3 DNA: TGTGCCAGCAGTGATGAGGACAGTACAGGAAACACCATATATTTT
CDR3 protein: CASSDEDSTGNTIYF
J gene: TRBJ1-3
D gene: NA
V gene: TRBV2
clone size: NA

CDR3 DNA: TGTGCCAGCAGCTTCTCTAGCGGGTCGAACACCGGGGAGCTGTTTTTT
CDR3 protein: CASSFSSGSNTGELFF
J gene: TRBJ2-2
D gene: TRBD2
V gene: TRBV7-2
clone size: few

CDR3 DNA: TGCGCCAGCAGCCAAGTGGGGCAGGGCGACACTGAAGCTTTCTTT
CDR3 protein: CASSQVGQGDTEAFF
J gene: TRBJ1-1
D gene: NA
V gene: TRBV7-2
clone size: NA

CDR3 DNA: TGTGCCAGCAGCCAAGACGGGCGGATCTATGGCTACACCTTC
CDR3 protein: CASSQDGRIYGYTF
J gene: TRBJ1-2
D gene: NA
V gene: TRBV14
clone size: NA

CDR3 DNA: TGCAGCGTTTCAGGGGATTACACTGAAGCTTTCTTT
CDR3 protein: CSVSGDYTEAFF
J gene: TRBJ1-1
D gene: NA
V gene: TRBV29-1
clone size: few

CDR3 DNA: TGTGCCAGCAGGCTAATATATGAGCAGTTCTTC
CDR3 protein: CASRLIYEQFF
J gene: TRBJ2-1
D gene: NA
V gene: TRBV2
clone size: NA

CDR3 DNA: TGCAGCGTTGCTGACGGATACTACGAGCAGTACTTC
CDR3 protein: CSVADGYYEQYF
J gene: TRBJ2-7
D gene: NA
V gene: TRBV29-1
clone size: NA

CDR3 DNA: TGTGCCAGCAAGGTCGGGACAACAACAGATACGCAGTATTTT
CDR3 protein: CASKVGTTTDTQYF
J gene: TRBJ2-3
D gene: NA
V gene: TRBV2
clone size: once

CDR3 DNA: TGTGCCAGCAGTTACGGTTCGCCGACTGTGAAGCAGTACTTC
CDR3 protein: CASSYGSPTVKQYF
J gene: TRBJ2-7
D gene: NA
V gene: TRBV6-9
clone size: many

CDR3 DNA: TGTGCCTGGAGTGTCCGCCGGGGGGTGGATGGCTACACCTTC
CDR3 protein: CAWSVRRGVDGYTF
J gene: TRBJ1-2
D gene: NA
V gene: TRBV30
clone size: many

CDR3 DNA: TGTGCCAGCAGCGCTCCGGGACAGGGATTCAACACTGAAGCTTTCTTT
CDR3 protein: CASSAPGQGFNTEAFF
J gene: TRBJ1-1
D gene: TRBD1
V gene: TRBV6-2/TRBV6-3
clone size: NA

CDR3 DNA: TGTGCCAGCAGTTTCGGTCTAGCGGGAGGTGAGCAGTACTTC
CDR3 protein: CASSFGLAGGEQYF
J gene: TRBJ2-7
D gene: TRBD2
V gene: TRBV12-3/TRBV12-4
clone size: many

CDR3 DNA: TGTGCCAGCAGCCAGGGCGGGAGGGGAGCCAAAAACATTCAGTACTTC
CDR3 protein: CASSQGGRGAKNIQYF
J gene: TRBJ2-4
D gene: TRBD2
V gene: TRBV14
clone size: few